The clone carrying this T cell receptor beta chain has ten or more counts. The data are from a study of spatial heterogeneity in lung cancer. Time point given: sample taken at primary tumor resection. Every TCR cDNA molecule bore its own unique molecular identifier. TCRdb redid the calling of the 5' RACE reads with MiXCR, one entry per CDR3 protein. The table records more than 60,000 distinct CDR3 sequences, about 6.6% of them present only once. Germline assignment: CDR1 LGHDT and CDR2 YNNKEL (reference sequence). The J segment lost 11 bases and the V segment lost 4 bases, leaving 13 bases of the junction unmatched. The CDR3 is 14 residues long.

This sample comprised PBMCs, obtained at surgery. The chain couples TRBV3-1 to TRBJ1-1; the match to TRBD1 covers 7 bases. The sequence derives from a female donor with early-stage non-small cell lung cancer. This CDR3 reads CASSLGTAPLRAFF. The CDR3 DNA is TGTGCCAGCAGCCTAGGGACAGCCCCTCTTAGGGCTTTCTTT.